The 30 T cell receptor beta chains presented below share a single source sample, sequenced in a study of T cells in Graves' hyperthyroidism and ophthalmopathy. Authors of the study amplified TCR beta CDR3 regions from RNA transcripts. A first-round RT-PCR of the TCR CDR3 used the HTBI primer set. TCRdb reprocessed the multiplex PCR reads via MiXCR and lists one record per CDR3 protein. Of over 250,000 distinct CDR3 sequences listed, 25% are singletons. Sequenced: blood. Source of these receptors: a man between 35 and 55 years old with Graves' hyperthyroidism that later progressed to Graves' ophthalmopathy.

V usage is TRBV12-3 or TRBV12-4 and J usage is TRBJ2-5, with 9 bases fitting TRBD2. The CDR3 loop spans 12 amino acids. The V segment lost 10 bases and the J segment 2 bases; nucleotides outside the gene matches: 2. CDR3 amino acids: CATTSGQETQYF. The CDR3 DNA follows: TGTGCCACGACTAGCGGTCAAGAGACCCAGTACTTC.

The chain has TRBV6-1 and TRBJ1-2; no firm D call. Germline values: CDR1 MNHNS, CDR2 SASEGT. Trimming removed 0 bases from V and 6 bases from J, with 5 bases in between. CDR3 length equals 12 residues. The CDR3, as DNA: TGTGCCAGCAGTGAAGCCAGCAATGGCTACACCTTC. It codes for CASSEASNGYTF.

This clonotype was seen many times. The chain combines TRBV15 with TRBJ1-6; possible D gene TRBD1, 5 bases. CDR1 is LNHNV, CDR2 YYDKDF, per germline (reference sequence). CDR3 length: 14 residues. V lost 2 bases and J lost 9, with 11 bases in between. This CDR3 is CATSRRDRVSPLHF. Written as DNA, the CDR3 is TGTGCCACCAGCAGACGGGACCGGGTTTCACCCCTCCACTTT.

This clonotype was observed many times. The chain employs TRBV20-1 and TRBJ2-5, with 7 bases that match TRBD2. The germline CDR1 and CDR2 sequences are DFQATT and SNEGSKA (reference sequence). The length of the CDR3 is 12 residues. V lost 6 bases, J lost 1 base, and 2 bases stayed unmatched. CDR3 sequence reads: CSAWTSQETQYF. In DNA form, the CDR3 reads TGCAGTGCGTGGACTAGCCAAGAGACCCAGTACTTC.

This clonotype was seen at least ten times. V gene TRBV7-2 combines with J gene TRBJ1-2; D might be TRBD1 (5 bases). The CDR3 loop spans 14 amino acids. From germline, CDR1 is SGHTA and CDR2 FQGNSA. V lost 3 bases and J 1 base, leaving 9 bases between the germline ends. CDR3 sequence reads: CASSFHRINYGYTF. The CDR3 region has the DNA TGTGCCAGCAGCTTCCACAGGATTAACTATGGCTACACCTTC.

This clonotype was seen at least ten times. V is TRBV6-1 and J is TRBJ2-5, with unresolved D. The CDR3 consists of 12 residues. Per the germline V gene, CDR1 is MNHNS and CDR2 is SASEGT. V lost 8 bases and J 5 bases, leaving 12 bases between the germline ends. In nucleotides, the CDR3 is TGTGCCAGCGGGCTAGGATCGGAGACCCAGTACTTC. This sequence encodes CASGLGSETQYF.

This clonotype was counted only a few times. V and J are TRBV6-2 or TRBV6-3 and TRBJ2-5; tentatively, D is TRBD2 (6 bases). CDR3 length: 15 amino acids. Germline V gene data show CDR1 as MNHEY and CDR2 as SVGEGT. Trimming stripped 0 bases from V and 2 bases from J, with 10 bases between. In DNA form, the CDR3 reads TGTGCCAGCAGTTACTCAGTAGCGGATCAAGAGACCCAGTACTTC. Protein: CASSYSVADQETQYF.

This clonotype was counted ten times or more. The V and J genes are TRBV9 and TRBJ2-5, with 8 bases matching TRBD1. Germline V lookup: CDR1 SGDLS, CDR2 YYNGEE. The V segment lost 4 bases and the J segment 2 bases; nucleotides outside the gene matches: 7. CDR3 length equals 15 residues. CDR3 sequence (DNA): TGTGCCAGCAGCACGTCCCGGGACAGGCAAGAGACCCAGTACTTC. The encoded protein is CASSTSRDRQETQYF.

This clonotype has at least ten counts. The chain employs TRBV19 and TRBJ2-5; D call uncertain. Germline CDR1 reads LNHDA; CDR2 reads SQIVND (reference sequence). The CDR3 runs 14 residues. V lost 4 bases to trimming and J lost 1 base, with 10 bases between them. For the CDR3, the DNA is TGTGCCAGTAGTACTAGTCCGCCCCAAGAGACCCAGTACTTC. Amino acid sequence: CASSTSPPQETQYF.

This clonotype was picked up many times. The chain employs TRBV27 and TRBJ1-6; possible D gene TRBD1, 5 bases. V gave up 3 bases and J gave up 4 bases, with 13 bases separating them. From germline, CDR1 is MNHEY and CDR2 SMNVEV (reference sequence). The CDR3 spans 16 residues. As DNA, the CDR3 is TGTGCCAGCAGTTTCCGGGACGGTAGATATAATTCACCCCTCCACTTT. The encoded protein is CASSFRDGRYNSPLHF.

This clonotype is a singleton in its sample. This chain links TRBV12-3 or TRBV12-4 with TRBJ2-2, with a possible D match to TRBD1 (6 bases). There are 14 residues in the CDR3. Trimming removed 7 bases from V and 3 bases from J, with 12 bases in between. The CDR3 is CASKRDIYTGELFF. CDR3 nucleotide sequence: TGTGCCAGCAAGAGGGACATATACACCGGGGAGCTGTTTTTT.

The chain couples TRBV7-8 to TRBJ1-1; D perhaps matches TRBD1 (6 bases). Germline V gives CDR1 SGHVS, CDR2 FQNEAQ. The CDR3 has 13 residues. Trimming took 6 bases from V and 5 from J, leaving 13 bases between them. The CDR3 DNA sequence: TGTGCCAGCAGATCAACAGGGCAAACTGAAGCTTTCTTT. It translates to CASRSTGQTEAFF.

This clonotype was observed at least ten times. This chain uses TRBV12-3 or TRBV12-4 with TRBJ2-7; TRBD2 is a possible D gene (6 bases). Trimming pared 3 bases from V and 6 bases from J, leaving 12 bases between. CDR3 size: 13 residues. Here the CDR3 DNA reads TGTGCCAGCAGTTTGGCCGGGAGCGGCGAGCAGTACTTC. Translated, it gives CASSLAGSGEQYF.

The chain links TRBV6-1 to TRBJ1-1; 9 nucleotides align to TRBD1. The germline CDR1 and CDR2 sequences are MNHNS and SASEGT. The V and J ends lost 5 bases and 1 base, in that order; junction bases with no gene match: 8. The CDR3 spans 16 residues. CDR3 loop: CASSLGQGQGNTEAFF. In DNA, the CDR3 is TGTGCCAGCAGTCTGGGACAGGGTCAGGGGAACACTGAAGCTTTCTTT.

In its sample, this clonotype was seen many times. The chain employs TRBV29-1 and TRBJ2-5; 12 bases are a match to TRBD2. The CDR3 runs 16 residues. Looked up from germline, CDR1 is SQVTM and CDR2 is ANQGSEA. V shed 7 bases, J shed 5 bases, and the junction held 14 bases outside the gene matches. The CDR3 bases are TGCAGCGCCAAGCTAGCGGGAGGGCCGGCTTGGGAGACCCAGTACTTC. Its protein is CSAKLAGGPAWETQYF. The full variable domain, with the rest looked up from reference TRBV29-1 and TRBJ2-5, is SAVISQKPSRDICQRGTSLTIQCQVDSQVTMMFWYRQQPGQSLTLIATANQGSEATYESGFVIDKFPISRPNLTFSTLTVSNMSPEDSSIYLCSAKLAGGPAWETQYFGPGTRLLVL.

The chain employs TRBV6-1 and TRBJ1-5; possibly TRBD1 for D (5 bases). Germline lookup yields CDR1 MNHNS and CDR2 SASEGT. The CDR3 is made up of 15 amino acids. The V gene lost 8 bases and the J gene lost 0 bases, with 14 bases spanning the gap. CDR3 region: CASGNRRVSNQPQHF. The CDR3 DNA reads as TGTGCCAGCGGTAATCGCAGGGTTAGCAATCAGCCCCAGCATTTT.

This clonotype was recorded at least ten times. This rearrangement joins TRBV20-1 to TRBJ2-2; D remains ambiguous. Germline V gives CDR1 DFQATT, CDR2 SNEGSKA (reference sequence). The CDR3 has 13 amino acids. Trimming removed 3 bases from V and 0 bases from J, with 5 bases in between. The CDR3 is CSASRSNTGELFF. The CDR3 bases are TGCAGTGCTAGTCGATCGAACACCGGGGAGCTGTTTTTT.

The rearrangement links TRBV28 to TRBJ2-4; 10 bases map to TRBD2. This CDR3 is 16 amino acids long. Germline values: CDR1 MDHEN, CDR2 SYDVKM. The V and J ends lost 7 bases and 1 base, in that order; junction bases with no gene match: 7. The CDR3 DNA follows: TGTGCCAGCACTAGCGGGAGTCCATGGGCCAAAAACATTCAGTACTTC. Its protein is CASTSGSPWAKNIQYF.

This clonotype was seen at least ten times. The chain carries TRBV6-2 or TRBV6-3 and TRBJ1-1; D gene unclear. V dropped 7 bases and J dropped 1 base, with 10 bases sitting between them. Germline loops: CDR1 MNHEY, CDR2 SVGEGT. CDR3 size: 13 residues. The CDR3 DNA sequence: TGTGCCAGCACGGGCCACCGGAACACTGAAGCTTTCTTT. As protein: CASTGHRNTEAFF.

Many counts were recorded for this clonotype. The chain employs TRBV6-2 or TRBV6-3 and TRBJ2-7; TRBD2 aligns across 12 bases. V shed 2 bases, J shed 3 bases, and the junction held 11 bases outside the gene matches. Germline-derived CDR1 and CDR2 are MNHEY and SVGEGT. The CDR3 extends over 18 amino acids. The CDR3 DNA reads as TGTGCCAGCAGTTACACCCCGGGACTAGCGGGCGATATCTACGAGCAGTACTTC. This translates into CASSYTPGLAGDIYEQYF.

This sequence joins TRBV10-3 and TRBJ2-5, with a tentative D call TRBD1 (6 bases). This CDR3 is built from 14 residues. Germline lookup yields CDR1 ENHRY and CDR2 SYGVKD. Trimming stripped 7 bases from V and 0 bases from J, with 12 bases between. This CDR3 is CAIMGQGYQETQYF. In nucleotides, the CDR3 is TGTGCCATCATGGGGCAGGGGTACCAAGAGACCCAGTACTTC.

This clonotype occurred many times. The chain is built from TRBV4-1 and TRBJ1-3; D is ambiguous. The V gene's germline CDR1 is MGHRA and CDR2 YSYEKL. This CDR3 contains 13 residues. Trimming cost V 0 bases and J 5 bases, with 5 bases left between them. CDR3 coding DNA: TGCGCCAGCAGCCAAGATCGTAGAAACACCATATATTTT. Its translation is CASSQDRRNTIYF.

This clonotype was counted a few times. The V gene is TRBV3-1, the J gene TRBJ2-6; 7 positions match TRBD1. CDR1 and CDR2 (germline): LGHDT, YNNKEL (reference sequence). The J segment lost 1 base and the V segment lost 1 base, leaving 4 bases of the junction unmatched. There are 17 residues in the CDR3. CDR3 sequence: CASSQGQGRSGANVLTF. CDR3 DNA sequence: TGTGCCAGCAGCCAAGGACAGGGAAGATCTGGGGCCAACGTCCTGACTTTC. The full variable domain, with the rest looked up from reference TRBV3-1 and TRBJ2-6, is DTAVSQTPKYLVTQMGNDKSIKCEQNLGHDTMYWYKQDSKKFLKIMFSYNNKELIINETVPNRFSPKSPDKAHLNLHINSLELGDSAVYFCASSQGQGRSGANVLTFGAGSRLTVL.

Comment on this clonotype: One end of the junction is discordant with germline, which a read error may explain. The J gene is TRBJ1-2, the V gene TRBV28; D not resolved. Germline-derived CDR1 and CDR2 are MDHEN and SYDVKM. CDR3 length equals 11 residues. The CDR3 DNA follows: TGTGCCAGCAGTTCCCAACTCAGTTATTCCTTT. It specifies CASSSQLSYSF.

This clonotype was seen ten or more times. This chain links TRBV27 with TRBJ1-1; TRBD1 is a possible D gene (6 bases). The CDR3 length is 13 residues. V lost 5 bases to trimming and J lost 3 bases, with 10 bases between them. From germline, CDR1 is MNHEY and CDR2 SMNVEV (reference sequence). CDR3 amino acids: CASSQQGYTEAFF. CDR3 DNA: TGTGCCAGCAGTCAACAGGGCTACACTGAAGCTTTCTTT.

This clonotype was detected many times. The V call is TRBV12-3 or TRBV12-4, the J call TRBJ2-7, with 7 bases matching TRBD2. Trimming removed 1 base from V and 3 bases from J; junction bases left unmatched: 6. The CDR3 has 15 amino acids. CDR3 loop: CASSLGGGFGYEQYF. The DNA for the CDR3 is TGTGCCAGCAGTTTAGGGGGGGGTTTCGGCTACGAGCAGTACTTC.

This clonotype appeared many times. The chain links TRBV30 to TRBJ1-5; no definite D call. From germline, CDR1 is GTSNPN and CDR2 SVGIG (reference sequence). Trimming removed 0 bases from V and 5 bases from J, with 8 bases in between. The CDR3 is made up of 13 amino acids. The CDR3 protein is CAWSVQQDQPQHF. The CDR3 coding sequence is TGTGCCTGGAGTGTACAGCAAGATCAGCCCCAGCATTTT.

The sample holds many counts of this clonotype. The chain has TRBV2 and TRBJ2-5; D is possibly TRBD2 (6 bases). With 7 bases removed from V and 5 bases from J, the gap between germline ends came to 11 bases. The length of the CDR3 is 12 residues. Germline V gives CDR1 SNHLY, CDR2 FYNNEI. The CDR3 DNA sequence: TGTGCCAGCATGGGGAGGAAGGAGACCCAGTACTTC. Translating it yields CASMGRKETQYF.

This clonotype was counted ten times or more. The chain employs TRBV12-3 or TRBV12-4 and TRBJ1-3, with D tentatively TRBD1 (6 bases). Trimming removed 6 bases at V and 6 bases at J, with 15 bases between. The CDR3 extends over 14 amino acids. CDR3 in DNA: TGTGCCAGCAGACCCCGACAGGTCTCAAACACCATATATTTT. Translating gives CASRPRQVSNTIYF.

This clonotype was detected ten times or more. The CDR3 is CASNSRGIAKNIQYF. As DNA, the CDR3 is TGTGCCAGCAACTCCCGCGGGATAGCCAAAAACATTCAGTACTTC. J is TRBJ2-4 and V is TRBV6-5; D may be TRBD2 (6 bases). Germline assignment: CDR1 MNHEY and CDR2 SVGAGI. The CDR3 has 15 residues. V lost 7 bases and J 0 bases, leaving 13 bases between the germline ends.